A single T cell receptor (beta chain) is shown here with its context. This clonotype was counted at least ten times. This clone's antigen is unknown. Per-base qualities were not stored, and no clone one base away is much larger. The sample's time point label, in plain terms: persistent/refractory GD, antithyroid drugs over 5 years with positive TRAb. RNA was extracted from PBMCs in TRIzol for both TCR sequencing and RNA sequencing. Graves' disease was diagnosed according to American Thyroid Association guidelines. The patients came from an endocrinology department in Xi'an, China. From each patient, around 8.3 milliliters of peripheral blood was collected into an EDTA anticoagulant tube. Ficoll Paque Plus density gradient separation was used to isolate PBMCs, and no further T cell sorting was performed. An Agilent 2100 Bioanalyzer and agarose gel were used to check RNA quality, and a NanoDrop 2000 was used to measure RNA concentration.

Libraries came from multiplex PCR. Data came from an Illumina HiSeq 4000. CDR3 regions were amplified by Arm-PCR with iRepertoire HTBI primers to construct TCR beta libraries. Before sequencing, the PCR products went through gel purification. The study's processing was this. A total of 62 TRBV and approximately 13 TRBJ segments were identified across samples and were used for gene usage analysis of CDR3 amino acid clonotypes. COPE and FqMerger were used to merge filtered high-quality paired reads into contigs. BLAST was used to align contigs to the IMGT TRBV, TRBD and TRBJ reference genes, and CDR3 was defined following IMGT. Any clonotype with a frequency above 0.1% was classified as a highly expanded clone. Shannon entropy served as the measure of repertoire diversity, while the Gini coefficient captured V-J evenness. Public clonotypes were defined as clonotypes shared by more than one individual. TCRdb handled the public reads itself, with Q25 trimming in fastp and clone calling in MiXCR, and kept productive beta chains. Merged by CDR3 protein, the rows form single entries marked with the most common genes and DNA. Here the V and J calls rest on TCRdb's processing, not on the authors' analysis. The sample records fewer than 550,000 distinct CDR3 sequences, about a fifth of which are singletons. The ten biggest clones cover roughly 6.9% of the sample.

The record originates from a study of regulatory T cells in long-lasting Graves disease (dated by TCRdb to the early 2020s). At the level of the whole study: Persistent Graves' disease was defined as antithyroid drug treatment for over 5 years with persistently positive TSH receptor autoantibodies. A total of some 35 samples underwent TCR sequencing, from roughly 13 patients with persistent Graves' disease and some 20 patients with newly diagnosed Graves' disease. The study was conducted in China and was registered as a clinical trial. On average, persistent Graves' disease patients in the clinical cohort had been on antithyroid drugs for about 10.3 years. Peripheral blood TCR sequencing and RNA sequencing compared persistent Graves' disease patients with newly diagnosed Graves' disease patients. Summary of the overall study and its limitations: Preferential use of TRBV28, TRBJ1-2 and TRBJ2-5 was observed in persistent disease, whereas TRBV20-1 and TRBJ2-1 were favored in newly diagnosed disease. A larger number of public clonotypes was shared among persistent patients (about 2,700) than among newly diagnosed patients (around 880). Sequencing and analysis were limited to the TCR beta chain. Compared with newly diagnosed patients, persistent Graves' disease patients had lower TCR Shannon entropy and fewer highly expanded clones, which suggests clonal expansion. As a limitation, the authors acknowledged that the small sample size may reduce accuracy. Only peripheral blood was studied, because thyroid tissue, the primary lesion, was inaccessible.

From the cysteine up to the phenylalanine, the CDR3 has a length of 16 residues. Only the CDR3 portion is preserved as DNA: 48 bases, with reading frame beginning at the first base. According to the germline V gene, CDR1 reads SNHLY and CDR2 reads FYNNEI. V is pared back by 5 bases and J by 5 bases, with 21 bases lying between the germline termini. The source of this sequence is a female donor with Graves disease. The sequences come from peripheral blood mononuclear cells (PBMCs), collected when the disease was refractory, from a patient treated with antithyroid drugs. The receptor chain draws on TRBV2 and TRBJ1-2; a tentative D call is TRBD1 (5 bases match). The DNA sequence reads TGTGCCAGCAGTCCAACGACGGTTCCGGGACCATATGGCTACACCTTC. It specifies CASSPTTVPGPYGYTF.